The 18 T cell receptor beta chains below all came from one sample that was sequenced in a study of T cell responses to AZD1222 COVID-19 vaccine. Assay used: immunoSEQ multiplex PCR; TCRdb lists only in-frame clones, some missing. The top ten clones hold less than 8% of a sample with about 120,000 clones, roughly 84% of them seen once. The sample here was peripheral blood, taken on day 0 of AZD1222 vaccination. All receptors derive from an adult in good health.

V and J are TRBV7-8 and TRBJ2-6; TRBD1 aligns across 7 bases. This CDR3 is built from 16 residues. Germline assignment: CDR1 SGHVS and CDR2 FQNEAQ. The V segment lost 5 bases and the J segment 1 base; nucleotides outside the gene matches: 5. CDR3 in DNA: TGTGCCAGCAGCCGACAGGGAACATCTGGGGCCAACGTCCTGACTTTC. It is translated as CASSRQGTSGANVLTF.

A single count supports this clone. CDR3 in DNA: TGTGCCAGCAGTTCGACATTAGACAGGGGGATAGTTCGTAATCAGCCCCAGCATTTT. This sequence encodes CASSSTLDRGIVRNQPQHF. V gene TRBV6-2 or TRBV6-3 combines with J gene TRBJ1-5; 9 nucleotides match TRBD1. The CDR3 covers 19 residues. Germline V gene sequence: CDR1 MNHEY, CDR2 SVGEGT. The V gene end was trimmed by 4 bases and the J gene end by 4 bases; junction bases not matched to a gene: 17.

V gene TRBV6-1 combines with J gene TRBJ1-1; D unresolved. Deletions cut 2 bases from V and 4 bases from J, with 2 bases between. The CDR3 loop spans 11 amino acids. Per germline, CDR1 MNHNS and CDR2 SASEGT. The CDR3 DNA reads as TGTGCCAGCAGTGAACGCACTGAAGCTTTCTTT. As protein: CASSERTEAFF.

This rearrangement joins TRBV6-5 to TRBJ1-1; D is perhaps TRBD1 (5 bases). There are 14 residues in the CDR3. V lost 8 bases and J 6 bases, leaving 19 bases between the germline ends. The germline V gene encodes CDR1 MNHEY and CDR2 SVGAGI. The CDR3 loop is CASLPWQGRSEAFF. The CDR3 bases are TGTGCCAGCCTTCCCTGGCAGGGAAGGTCTGAAGCTTTCTTT.

The chain joins TRBV15 to TRBJ1-2; no clear D. This CDR3 contains 15 residues. Germline V gene data show CDR1 as LNHNV and CDR2 as YYDKDF (reference sequence). The ends were cut back, 3 bases at V and 8 bases at J, with 19 bases in the middle. The CDR3 nucleotides are TGTGCCACCAGCAGCCCAAGCTCGGACTTATACGGCTACACCTTC. Amino acids: CATSSPSSDLYGYTF. The full variable domain, rest sourced from reference TRBV15 and TRBJ1-2, is DAMVIQNPRYQVTQFGKPVTLSCSQTLNHNVMYWYQQKSSQAPKLLFHYYDKDFNNEADTPDNFQSRRPNTSFCFLDIRSPGLGDTAMYLCATSSPSSDLYGYTFGSGTRLTVV.

J is TRBJ1-4 and V is TRBV7-6; D may be TRBD1 (6 bases). CDR1 SGHVS and CDR2 FNYEAQ come from the germline V gene. The CDR3 runs 16 residues. The ends were cut back, 2 bases at V and 4 bases at J, with 14 bases in the middle. CDR3 in amino acids: CASSLLNRDINEKLFF. CDR3 DNA: TGTGCCAGCAGCTTACTCAACCGGGACATTAATGAAAAACTGTTTTTT.

V is TRBV12-5 and J is TRBJ2-5, with D unclear. Trimming stripped 3 bases from V and 5 bases from J, with 16 bases between. The germline gives CDR1 LGHNT, CDR2 FRNRAP. This CDR3 is 15 amino acids long. The DNA for the CDR3 is TGTGCTAGTGGTTTCGGTGACATCGCACCGGAGACCCAGTACTTC. The encoded protein is CASGFGDIAPETQYF.

This clone is a singleton in its sample. This chain connects TRBV7-9 to TRBJ1-6; D is undetermined. This CDR3 has 13 residues. V was clipped by 11 bases and J by 3 bases, with 11 bases between them. Looked up from germline, CDR1 is SEHNR and CDR2 is FQNEAQ (reference sequence). CDR3 sequence: CAADGDYNSPLHF. The CDR3 bases are TGTGCCGCGGACGGGGACTATAATTCACCCCTCCACTTT.

The rearrangement joins TRBV28 to TRBJ1-2, with unresolved D. Germline CDR1 reads MDHEN; CDR2 reads SYDVKM. CDR3 length: 13 residues. V was cut by 4 bases and J by 8 bases, with 14 bases left in between. In DNA form, the CDR3 reads TGTGCCAGCAGTTCCGCCGGGTGGAGGGGCTACACCTTC. Its translation is CASSSAGWRGYTF.

The chain couples TRBV7-6 to TRBJ2-7; tentatively, D is TRBD2 (8 bases). This CDR3 is 15 amino acids long. Germline assignment: CDR1 SGHVS and CDR2 FNYEAQ. The germline V and J ends were trimmed by 4 bases and 1 base, with 14 bases remaining between them. The CDR3: CASSSGGGQSYEQYF. In DNA, the CDR3 is TGTGCCAGCAGCTCGGGGGGGGGACAGTCCTACGAGCAGTACTTC.

V gene TRBV2 combines with J gene TRBJ1-5; 9 nucleotides match TRBD1. The CDR3 is 13 residues long. Germline V gene lookup returns CDR1 SNHLY and CDR2 FYNNEI. The V gene end was trimmed by 6 bases and the J gene end by 7 bases; junction bases not matched to a gene: 4. CDR3 amino acids: CASRYRGLQPQHF. CDR3 DNA sequence: TGTGCCAGCAGGTACAGGGGGCTGCAGCCCCAGCATTTT.

The chain recombines TRBV29-1 with TRBJ2-5; D assignment may be TRBD1 or TRBD2 (5 bases each). The CDR3 runs 13 residues. Germline V lookup: CDR1 SQVTM, CDR2 ANQGSEA. The V gene lost 3 bases and the J gene lost 5 bases, with 13 bases spanning the gap. DNA for the CDR3: TGCAGCGTTGATGTGAGGGGCTTGGAGACCCAGTACTTC. Translation gives CSVDVRGLETQYF.

This clone was picked up one time. V usage is TRBV2 and J usage is TRBJ2-2; TRBD1 matches 9 bases. Germline CDR1 SNHLY, CDR2 FYNNEI. V shed 10 bases and J 3 bases; nucleotides not matched to a gene: 6. The CDR3 loop spans 14 amino acids. In DNA, the CDR3 is TGTGCCACCTGGGACAGGGAGGACACCGGGGAGCTGTTTTTT. Its translation: CATWDREDTGELFF.

J is TRBJ2-7 and V is TRBV6-2 or TRBV6-3; 8 bases match TRBD2. The CDR3 is made up of 15 amino acids. Germline lookup yields CDR1 MNHEY and CDR2 SVGEGT. V gave up 6 bases and J gave up 5 bases; unmatched junction bases: 12. CDR3 loop: CASSRLARTWDEQYF. In nucleotides, the CDR3 is TGTGCCAGCAGCCGACTAGCGCGGACCTGGGACGAGCAGTACTTC.

J is TRBJ2-2 and V is TRBV27; D ambiguous. Germline CDR1 reads MNHEY; CDR2 reads SMNVEV (reference sequence). Between the trimmed V and J ends, which lost 6 bases and 3 bases, there was a span of 11 bases. The CDR3 runs to 14 residues. In DNA, the CDR3 is TGTGCCAGCAGCCACCGCGAGTACACCGGGGAGCTGTTTTTT. This translates into CASSHREYTGELFF.

The chain links TRBV3-1 (or the pseudogene TRBV3-2) to TRBJ1-1; 9 bases fit TRBD1. This CDR3 has 20 residues. The germline CDR1 and CDR2 sequences are LGHDT and YNNKEL (reference sequence). After removal of 1 base from V and 6 bases from J, the junction contained 21 bases not matched to a gene. For the CDR3, the DNA is TGTGCCAGCAGCCAAGCGACCGGGTCCCGGGGACAGGGAAGGTCTCCTGAAGCTTTCTTT. Translated, it gives CASSQATGSRGQGRSPEAFF.

V usage is TRBV2 and J usage is TRBJ1-6; D is unresolved. Germline lookup yields CDR1 SNHLY and CDR2 FYNNEI. The CDR3 covers 15 residues. V gave up 6 bases and J gave up 0 bases, with 9 bases separating them. CDR3 in DNA: TGTGCCAGCAGCACAGAGAGCTCCTATAATTCACCCCTCCACTTT. Its translation is CASSTESSYNSPLHF.

The chain has TRBV4-1 and TRBJ2-3; D possibly matches TRBD1 or TRBD2 (5 bases each). The ends were cut back, 2 bases at V and 0 bases at J, with 21 bases in the middle. The CDR3 loop spans 19 amino acids. Germline V lookup: CDR1 MGHRA, CDR2 YSYEKL. CDR3 DNA: TGCGCCAGCAGCCAAACCGGGTGGGGGAGCCAAACTAGCACAGATACGCAGTATTTT. Translation: CASSQTGWGSQTSTDTQYF.